This entry features one T cell receptor (beta chain) sequence. Germline V lookup: CDR1 DFQATT, CDR2 SNEGSKA (reference sequence). The CDR3 runs 15 residues. V was cut by 3 bases and J by 8 bases, with 20 bases left in between. All TCR cDNA molecules were individually tagged with a unique molecular identifier. A single record per CDR3 protein comes from TCRdb applying MiXCR to the 5' RACE reads. The sample carries roughly 91,000 distinct CDR3 sequences, approximately 21% recorded once. These data come from a study of spatial heterogeneity in lung cancer. Overall study: A consistent excess of beta-chain over alpha-chain sequences was detected.

The time point denotes: sample taken at primary tumor resection. Extraction of whole RNA from tumor, nontumor lung or frozen PBMC preceded unsorted sequencing. Patients with untreated early-stage non-small cell lung cancer, numbering 72, were the donors. The source material was PBMCs, sampled at surgery. The chain employs TRBV20-1 and TRBJ2-1, with D hard to call. The sequence was obtained from a male donor with early-stage non-small cell lung cancer. CDR3 region: CSARGLGDSRDEQFF. The CDR3 nucleotides are TGCAGTGCTAGGGGCCTCGGCGACTCTCGGGATGAGCAGTTCTTC.